The present T cell receptor (beta chain) was sequenced within a study of T cell changes during pregnancy in multiple sclerosis. Germline V gene data show CDR1 as SGHAT and CDR2 as FQDESV (reference sequence). With V trimmed by 2 bases and J by 2 bases, 4 bases remained unmatched. The CDR3 sequence is 15 residues long. The protocol was immunoSEQ multiplex PCR, while the TCRdb copy is restricted to in-frame clones and leaves out a portion. Of tens of thousands of clones in the sample, about 93% are singletons; the top ten hold around 0.5%. The receptor was derived from a female donor with multiple sclerosis, enrolled in a pregnancy study. The sequenced sample was CD4+ T cells from peripheral blood mononuclear cells, obtained in the third trimester of pregnancy. The chain recombines TRBV11-1 with TRBJ2-5; 8 positions match TRBD1. Here the CDR3 DNA reads TGTGCCAGCAGCTTACAGGGGGCGAGGCAAGAGACCCAGTACTTC. The encoded protein is CASSLQGARQETQYF.